This is a list of T cell receptor beta chains from one sample in a study of T-cell reconstitution after alpha-beta-depleted transplantation in children. TCRdb re-called the PCR reads with MiXCR, one entry per CDR3 protein. The table includes some 840,000 distinct CDR3 sequences, roughly 15% detected once. The source was PBMCs, mostly from graft donor cells, collected 360 days after TCRalphabeta/CD19-depleted stem cell transplant. The source of these receptors is a male patient under 18 who had a stem cell transplant for acute lymphoblastic leukemia, so the T cells may come from the graft donor. Each CDR3 is given with its conserved first and last residue. The order of the fields is V gene, clone size, D gene, J gene, CDR3 DNA, CDR3 protein. D genes are given only for firm matches. Not all rows give a size; the values are once, few, many and, for expanded clones, a class.

TRBV29-1	many	TRBD2	TRBJ2-3	TGCAGCGTCGTGACTAGCGGGGGCACAGATACGCAGTATTTT	CSVVTSGGTDTQYF
TRBV12-3/TRBV12-4	many	.	TRBJ2-1	TGTGCCAGCAGTTCCTACGGGGGCTCCTACAATGAGCAGTTCTTC	CASSSYGGSYNEQFF
TRBV7-9	few	.	TRBJ1-1	TGTGCCAGCAGCTTAGGAGCCCCTGAAGCTTTCTTT	CASSLGAPEAFF
TRBV5-6	few	TRBD2	TRBJ2-5	TGTGCCAGCAGCTTGGCGCGGGGGGTACGACGGGAGACCCAGTACTTC	CASSLARGVRRETQYF
TRBV2	once	TRBD2	TRBJ2-1	TGTGCCAGCATCAGACTAGCGGGAAAGGGAGAGCAGTTCTTC	CASIRLAGKGEQFF
TRBV7-6	.	.	TRBJ2-7	TGTGCCAGCAGCTTATGGACTACCTACGAGCAGTACTTC	CASSLWTTYEQYF
TRBV5-1	many	.	TRBJ2-2	TGCGCCAGCAGCTTCCTCGGGGCCGGGGAGCTGTTTTTT	CASSFLGAGELFF
TRBV12-3/TRBV12-4	few	TRBD1	TRBJ2-2	TGTGCCAGCAGTTTAGCGGACAGGAAGGCCGGGGAGCTGTTTTTT	CASSLADRKAGELFF
TRBV2	few	TRBD1	TRBJ2-5	TGTGCCAGCACCGCACAGGGGGTATCTGAGACCCAGTACTTC	CASTAQGVSETQYF
TRBV9	few	.	TRBJ2-6	TGTGCCAGCAGCGTAGCTGCAGGGGAAGGGGCCAACGTCCTGACTTTC	CASSVAAGEGANVLTF
TRBV12-3/TRBV12-4	.	TRBD1	TRBJ1-5	TGTGCCAGCAGTCCACAATGGACAGGTAATAGCAATCAGCCCCAGCATTTT	CASSPQWTGNSNQPQHF
TRBV12-3/TRBV12-4	many	.	TRBJ2-7	TGTGCCAGCAGTCTCCTTAGGTACGAGCAGTACTTC	CASSLLRYEQYF
TRBV18	.	.	TRBJ1-1	TGTGCCAGCTCACCTCCAGGGGCTGGAGGGGCTGAAGCTTTCTTT	CASSPPGAGGAEAFF
TRBV5-1	.	TRBD2	TRBJ2-1	TGCGCCAGCAGCTTGGAGGGGAGGGTCGACAATGAGCAGTTCTTC	CASSLEGRVDNEQFF
TRBV6-1	many	TRBD1	TRBJ2-2	TGTGCCAGCAGCGGACAGGGGTCGTTCACCGGGGAGCTGTTTTTT	CASSGQGSFTGELFF
TRBV18	.	.	TRBJ2-7	TGTGCCAGCTCACCAGTGCTGGGAGCCCACGAGCAGTACTTC	CASSPVLGAHEQYF
TRBV9	.	.	TRBJ2-1	TGTGCCAGCAGCGTAGATCCCACCGGAGCTACAAATGAGCAGTTCTTC	CASSVDPTGATNEQFF
TRBV7-9	many	.	TRBJ2-1	TGTGCCAGCACCCTCACCCGGGTCGAGCAGTTCTTC	CASTLTRVEQFF
TRBV20-1	.	TRBD1	TRBJ2-7	TGCAGTGCTAGTCCCAGGGGGCGTTACGAGCAGTACTTC	CSASPRGRYEQYF
TRBV6-1	.	.	TRBJ2-1	TGTGCCAGCAGCCTAATCGGACTCGCCTACAATGAGCAGTTCTTC	CASSLIGLAYNEQFF
TRBV7-2	.	.	TRBJ2-4	TGTGCCAGCAGCTTAATAACTTTGGAAATTAAAAACATTCAGTACTTC	CASSLITLEIKNIQYF
TRBV28	.	.	TRBJ2-5	TGTGCCAGCAGCCGAGGGGGAGATCCGACCCAGTACTTC	CASSRGGDPTQYF
TRBV6-4	.	.	TRBJ2-3	TGTGCCAGCAGTGACTCTCCCTACCCCCGGGCCACAGATACGCAGTATTTT	CASSDSPYPRATDTQYF
TRBV7-9	.	.	TRBJ2-6	TGTGCCAGCACCTTAGGACAGGGGGCCAACGTCCTGACTTTC	CASTLGQGANVLTF